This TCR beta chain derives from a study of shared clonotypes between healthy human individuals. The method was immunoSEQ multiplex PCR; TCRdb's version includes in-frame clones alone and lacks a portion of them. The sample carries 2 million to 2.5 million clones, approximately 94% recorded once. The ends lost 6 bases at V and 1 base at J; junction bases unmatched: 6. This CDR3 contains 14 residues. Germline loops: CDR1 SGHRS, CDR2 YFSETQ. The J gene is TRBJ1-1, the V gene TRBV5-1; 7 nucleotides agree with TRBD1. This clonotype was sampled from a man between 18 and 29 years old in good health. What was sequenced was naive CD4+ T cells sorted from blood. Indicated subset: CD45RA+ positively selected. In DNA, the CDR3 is TGCGCCAGCAATTCGGGACAGCCGAACACTGAAGCTTTCTTT. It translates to CASNSGQPNTEAFF.